This entry lists 21 T cell receptor beta chains sequenced from one sample in a study of blood T cell repertoires in COVID-19 (dated by TCRdb to the early 2020s). Library generation was performed with the immunoSEQ multiplex PCR assay. This is the immuneACCESS table as TCRdb keeps it, with only in-frame sequences that have V and J called. A part of the clones is gone; compared with another copy, unresolved V genes explain less than half, and the rest is unexplained. The sample table lists some 520,000 clones, about 91% of them with a count of one. Approximately 0.9% of the sample goes to the ten largest clones. Sequencing was done on a sample of peripheral blood. The receptors stem from a man aged 18 to 29 with COVID-19, enrolled during active disease.

V gene TRBV13 combines with J gene TRBJ2-7; 7 nucleotides match TRBD1. This CDR3 region has 14 residues. V shed 4 bases and J 4 bases; nucleotides not matched to a gene: 7. Looked up from germline, CDR1 is PRHDT and CDR2 is FYEKMQ (reference sequence). The DNA of the CDR3 is TGTGCCAGCAGCTCAAACAGGGGTTGGTACGAGCAGTACTTC. Protein: CASSSNRGWYEQYF.

This chain links TRBV7-2 with TRBJ2-3, with a tentative D call TRBD2 (6 bases). With 5 bases removed from V and 1 base from J, the gap between germline ends came to 13 bases. Germline V gives CDR1 SGHTA, CDR2 FQGNSA. This CDR3 spans 15 amino acids. DNA of the CDR3: TGTGCCAGCAGCCTAACTAGCCTTGGCACAGATACGCAGTATTTT. Its translation: CASSLTSLGTDTQYF.

The chain combines TRBV10-3 with TRBJ2-3, with a weak D call TRBD1 (7 bases). The V end lost 11 bases, the J end lost 3 bases, and 15 bases lay between the germline ends. The CDR3 contains 13 residues. The germline V gene has CDR1 ENHRY and CDR2 SYGVKD. CDR3 region: CAARGEMTDTQYF. CDR3 nucleotide sequence: TGTGCCGCCAGGGGGGAGATGACAGATACGCAGTATTTT.

The V call is TRBV5-4, the J call TRBJ2-7; the match to TRBD2 covers 10 bases. This CDR3 is built from 17 residues. With V trimmed by 2 bases and J by 3 bases, 11 bases remained unmatched. Germline V gene lookup returns CDR1 SGHNT and CDR2 YYREEE (reference sequence). The CDR3 is CASSFLLVSGRDYEQYF. In DNA form, the CDR3 reads TGTGCCAGCAGCTTTCTTTTAGTGAGCGGGAGGGACTACGAGCAGTACTTC.

The rearrangement uses TRBV5-4 and TRBJ2-6; 10 positions match TRBD1. The CDR3 covers 16 residues. After removal of 4 bases from V and 0 bases from J, the junction contained 1 base not matched to a gene. Germline V lookup: CDR1 SGHNT, CDR2 YYREEE (reference sequence). CDR3 coding DNA: TGTGCCAGCAGCCGGACAGGGGGCTCTGGGGCCAACGTCCTGACTTTC. This sequence encodes CASSRTGGSGANVLTF.

The chain recombines TRBV6-6 with TRBJ1-2; 8 bases match TRBD1. Losses at the gene ends were 6 bases for V and 1 base for J; bases not matched to a gene: 4. Per the germline V gene, CDR1 is MNHNY and CDR2 is SVGAGI (reference sequence). CDR3 length: 14 residues. This CDR3 reads CASRSGQGNYGYTF. CDR3 bases: TGTGCCAGCAGATCCGGACAGGGTAACTATGGCTACACCTTC.

The chain is built from TRBV30 and TRBJ2-3, with 9 bases fitting TRBD2. This CDR3 is 15 amino acids long. Trimming removed 4 bases from V and 1 base from J; junction bases left unmatched: 6. Germline CDR1 reads GTSNPN; CDR2 reads SVGIG (reference sequence). CDR3 DNA sequence: TGTGCCTGGACAAGGGGCGGGAGGGGCACAGATACGCAGTATTTT. Encoded protein: CAWTRGGRGTDTQYF.

This chain uses TRBV7-9 with TRBJ2-5, with 10 bases fitting TRBD2. The CDR3 is 15 amino acids. Germline V gene lookup returns CDR1 SEHNR and CDR2 FQNEAQ (reference sequence). J lost 4 bases, V lost 5 bases, and 7 bases had no gene match. CDR3 sequence (DNA): TGTGCCAGCAGCCCAGGACTAGCGGAGATAGAGACCCAGTACTTC. Protein: CASSPGLAEIETQYF.

V is TRBV5-6 and J is TRBJ2-7; TRBD1 aligns across 9 bases. The germline gives CDR1 SGHDT, CDR2 YYEEEE. The CDR3 contains 16 residues. Unmatched junction bases numbered 12, after V lost 4 bases and J lost 4 bases. CDR3 residues: CASSIYRGRFAYEQYF. The CDR3 DNA follows: TGTGCCAGCAGCATCTACAGGGGGCGGTTTGCTTACGAGCAGTACTTC. The variable domain in full, with the rest retrieved from reference TRBV5-6 and TRBJ2-7, is DAGVTQSPTHLIKTRGQQVTLRCSPKSGHDTVSWYQQALGQGPQFIFQYYEEEERQRGNFPDRFSGHQFPNYSSELNVNALLLGDSALYLCASSIYRGRFAYEQYFGPGTRLTVT.

The chain recombines TRBV3-1 (or the pseudogene TRBV3-2) with TRBJ1-6, with D tentatively TRBD1 (6 bases). Germline lookup yields CDR1 LGHDT and CDR2 YNNKEL (reference sequence). CDR3 length: 16 residues. The ends were cut back, 4 bases at V and 3 bases at J, with 13 bases in the middle. In nucleotides, the CDR3 is TGTGCCAGCAGCCCGGGGGGGGCAATCTATAATTCACCCCTCCACTTT. The encoded protein is CASSPGGAIYNSPLHF.

The chain recombines TRBV12-5 with TRBJ2-2, with 7 nucleotides matching TRBD2. The V gene's germline CDR1 is LGHNT and CDR2 FRNRAP. This CDR3 is 15 amino acids long. Trimming at V came to 3 bases and at J to 3 bases, leaving 4 bases not matched to a gene. CDR3 sequence (DNA): TGTGCTAGTGGTTTACGGGGGGTCGACACCGGGGAGCTGTTTTTT. As protein: CASGLRGVDTGELFF. Drawing the rest from reference TRBV12-5 and TRBJ2-2, the complete variable domain is DARVTQTPRHKVTEMGQEVTMRCQPILGHNTVFWYRQTMMQGLELLAYFRNRAPLDDSGMPKDRFSAEMPDATLATLKIQPSEPRDSAVYFCASGLRGVDTGELFFGEGSRLTVL.

In its sample, this clone was seen once. The rearrangement joins TRBV13 to TRBJ1-6, with 11 bases fitting TRBD1. CDR3 size: 16 residues. Germline V lookup: CDR1 PRHDT, CDR2 FYEKMQ (reference sequence). With V trimmed by 5 bases and J by 7 bases, 7 bases remained unmatched. Here the CDR3 reads CASSLGQGGTNSPLHF. In DNA form, the CDR3 reads TGTGCCAGCAGCCTGGGACAGGGGGGGACAAATTCACCCCTCCACTTT.

The V and J genes are TRBV6-1 and TRBJ1-5; D perhaps matches TRBD1 (5 bases). V lost 2 bases and J 4 bases, leaving 12 bases between the germline ends. Germline loops: CDR1 MNHNS, CDR2 SASEGT. The CDR3 has 15 amino acids. Here the CDR3 DNA reads TGTGCCAGCAGTGAATCGGGGGGGTTTAATCAGCCCCAGCATTTT. This translates into CASSESGGFNQPQHF.

The V and J genes are TRBV12-3 or TRBV12-4 and TRBJ1-6; no clear D. Trimming cost V 3 bases and J 9 bases, with 6 bases left between them. CDR3 size: 12 residues. CDR3 nucleotide sequence: TGTGCCAGCAGTTTCCCGTTTTCACCCCTCCACTTT. Translating gives CASSFPFSPLHF.

This chain joins TRBV18 and TRBJ2-1, with D maybe TRBD2 (7 bases). This CDR3 spans 16 amino acids. V was shortened by 8 bases and J by 4 bases, with 21 bases between the two germline ends. The germline V gene encodes CDR1 KGHSH and CDR2 LQKENI. The CDR3 coding sequence is TGTGCCAGCACATTCACGGAGGGGGGGCCTTACAATGAGCAGTTCTTC. It yields the protein CASTFTEGGPYNEQFF. Based on the CDR3 plus reference TRBV18 and TRBJ2-1, the full variable domain is NAGVMQNPRHLVRRRGQEARLRCSPMKGHSHVYWYRQLPEEGLKFMVYLQKENIIDESGMPKERFSAEFPKEGPSILRIQQVVRGDSAAYFCASTFTEGGPYNEQFFGPGTRLTVL.

A single count supports this clone. The chain employs TRBV7-9 and TRBJ1-1; D may be TRBD1 (5 bases). Germline lookup yields CDR1 SEHNR and CDR2 FQNEAQ (reference sequence). The CDR3 is 15 residues long. Trimming removed 3 bases at V and 0 bases at J, with 11 bases between. CDR3 sequence reads: CASSLGWGLNTEAFF. DNA for the CDR3: TGTGCCAGCAGCTTGGGGTGGGGCTTGAACACTGAAGCTTTCTTT. Supplemented by reference TRBV7-9 and TRBJ1-1, the full variable domain reads DTGVSQNPRHKITKRGQNVTFRCDPISEHNRLYWYRQTLGQGPEFLTYFQNEAQLEKSRLLSDRFSAERPKGSFSTLEIQRTEQGDSAMYLCASSLGWGLNTEAFFGQGTRLTVV.

The chain is built from TRBV7-6 and TRBJ1-4; D is uncertain. The CDR3 loop spans 16 amino acids. The V gene lost 1 base and the J gene lost 0 bases, with 9 bases spanning the gap. Looked up from germline, CDR1 is SGHVS and CDR2 is FNYEAQ. The CDR3 nucleotides read TGTGCCAGCAGCTTAGGCCAGGTATCAACTAATGAAAAACTGTTTTTT. Translated: CASSLGQVSTNEKLFF. The variable domain in full, with the rest retrieved from reference TRBV7-6 and TRBJ1-4, is GAGVSQSPRYKVTKRGQDVALRCDPISGHVSLYWYRQALGQGPEFLTYFNYEAQQDKSGLPNDRFSAERPEGSISTLTIQRTEQRDSAMYRCASSLGQVSTNEKLFFGSGTQLSVL.

The V and J genes are TRBV5-5 and TRBJ1-1, with 9 positions matching TRBD1. This CDR3 spans 14 amino acids. Germline loops: CDR1 SGHKS, CDR2 YYEKEE (reference sequence). With 1 base clipped from V and 5 bases from J, the junction kept 3 bases outside the gene matches. The DNA for the CDR3 is TGTGCCAGCAGCTTGTTGACAGGGGGGACTGAAGCTTTCTTT. This codes for CASSLLTGGTEAFF.

The V call is TRBV18, the J call TRBJ1-6; D remains ambiguous. V was trimmed by 2 bases and J by 10 bases, leaving 15 bases between them. The CDR3 contains 15 residues. Germline values: CDR1 KGHSH, CDR2 LQKENI. CDR3 in DNA: TGTGCCAGCTCACCAGGTTCCATCTTAGAATCACCCCTCCACTTT. The encoded protein is CASSPGSILESPLHF.

V usage is TRBV3-1 (or the pseudogene TRBV3-2) and J usage is TRBJ1-3; D may be TRBD1 (5 bases). The V end lost 4 bases, the J end lost 7 bases, and 14 bases lay between the germline ends. The CDR3 loop spans 14 amino acids. From germline, CDR1 is LGHDT and CDR2 YNNKEL (reference sequence). The CDR3 protein is CASSRTSPRNTIYF. Written as DNA, the CDR3 is TGTGCCAGCAGCCGGACAAGCCCGAGGAACACCATATATTTT.

The CDR3 sequence: CASSESAGGLNEQFF. The CDR3 DNA reads TGCGCCAGCAGTGAGTCCGCGGGGGGGCTCAATGAGCAGTTCTTC. The chain carries TRBV10-1 and TRBJ2-1; 9 nucleotides align to TRBD2. The germline CDR1 and CDR2 sequences are WNHNN and SYGVQD (reference sequence). This CDR3 has 15 amino acids. The V and J ends lost 0 bases and 6 bases, in that order; junction bases with no gene match: 3.